One T cell receptor beta chain is described in this entry. These data belong to a study of control samples from healthy donors and cancer patients. Libraries were prepared by immunoSEQ multiplex PCR; TCRdb keeps only in-frame clonotypes and omits some of them. The sample contains some 130,000 clones, around 90% of which appear only once. The V gene's germline CDR1 is MNHEY and CDR2 SVGAGI. V was pared by 7 bases and J by 5 bases, with 18 bases between. CDR3 length: 15 amino acids. The J gene is TRBJ2-1, the V gene TRBV6-5, with D unresolved. Sequencing was performed on blood. The clonotype was recovered from a man aged 35-49 years in good health. For the CDR3, the DNA is TGTGCCAGCACCCGACTGGGCAGCCGGAACAATGAGCAGTTCTTC. Its protein is CASTRLGSRNNEQFF.